This T cell receptor (beta chain) was identified during a study of CXCR3-negative and CXCR3-positive naive CD8 T cells. In triplicate, each CD8+ T cell subset was sorted at some 300,000 cells per replicate. The CDR3 has 15 residues. Germline V CDR1 and CDR2: SGHTA, FQGTGA. TRB cDNA was prepared as libraries by UMI-labeled 5' RACE. Using the 5' RACE reads, TCRdb records one entry per CDR3 protein without DNA. Here the sample table reports about 41,000 distinct CDR3 sequences. The source material was naive CXCR3- CD8+ T cells from blood. The subset here: CD45RO-CCR7+CD27+CD95- naive CD8+ T cells lacking CXCR3 (TNR3-). This receptor was obtained from a human donor in good health. Some clones in this sample may be carry-over from other donors' samples. The chain combines TRBV7-3 with TRBJ1-1; no DNA is available, so the TRBD1 call from TCRdb remains unchecked. The CDR3 protein is CASSSDPGGDTEAFF.